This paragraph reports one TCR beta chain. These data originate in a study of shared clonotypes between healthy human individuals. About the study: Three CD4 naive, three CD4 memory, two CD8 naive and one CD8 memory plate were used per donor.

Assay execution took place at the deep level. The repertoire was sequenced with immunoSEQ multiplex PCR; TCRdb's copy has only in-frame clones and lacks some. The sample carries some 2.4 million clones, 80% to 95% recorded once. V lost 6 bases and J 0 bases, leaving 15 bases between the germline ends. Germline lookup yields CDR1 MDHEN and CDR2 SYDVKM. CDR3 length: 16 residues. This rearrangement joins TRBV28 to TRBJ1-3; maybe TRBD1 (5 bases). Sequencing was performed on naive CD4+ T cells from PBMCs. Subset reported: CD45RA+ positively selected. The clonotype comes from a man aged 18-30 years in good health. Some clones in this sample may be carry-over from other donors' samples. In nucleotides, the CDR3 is TGTGCCAGCAGCCCTACCGGGACGCTCTCTGGAAACACCATATATTTT. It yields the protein CASSPTGTLSGNTIYF.